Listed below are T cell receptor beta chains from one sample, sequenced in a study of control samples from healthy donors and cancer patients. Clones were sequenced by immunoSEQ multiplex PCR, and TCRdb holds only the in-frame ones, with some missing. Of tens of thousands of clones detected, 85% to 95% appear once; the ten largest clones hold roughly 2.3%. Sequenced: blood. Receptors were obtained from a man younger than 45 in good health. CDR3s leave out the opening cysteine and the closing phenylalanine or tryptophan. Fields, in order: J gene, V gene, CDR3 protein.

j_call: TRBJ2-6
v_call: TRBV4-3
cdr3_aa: ASSQAKETGANVLT

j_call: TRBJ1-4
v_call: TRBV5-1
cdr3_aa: ASSLRQGAGEKLF

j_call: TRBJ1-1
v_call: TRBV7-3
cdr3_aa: ASSSLGANTEAF

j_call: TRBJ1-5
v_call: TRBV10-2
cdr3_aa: ASSESSGDNQPQH

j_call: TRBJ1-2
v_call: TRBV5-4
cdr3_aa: ASSERTGVYGYT

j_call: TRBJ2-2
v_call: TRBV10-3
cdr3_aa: AISESTQSGGRANTGELF

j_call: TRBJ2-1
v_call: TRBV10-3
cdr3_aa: AISESAGELGF

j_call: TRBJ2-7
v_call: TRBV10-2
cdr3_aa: ASSARGFTSYEQY

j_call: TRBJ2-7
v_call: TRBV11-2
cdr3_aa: ASSGLAGGIHYEQY

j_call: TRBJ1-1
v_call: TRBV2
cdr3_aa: ASTLRGVGPAEAF

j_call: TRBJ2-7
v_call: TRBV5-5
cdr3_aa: ASSLWDRADEQY